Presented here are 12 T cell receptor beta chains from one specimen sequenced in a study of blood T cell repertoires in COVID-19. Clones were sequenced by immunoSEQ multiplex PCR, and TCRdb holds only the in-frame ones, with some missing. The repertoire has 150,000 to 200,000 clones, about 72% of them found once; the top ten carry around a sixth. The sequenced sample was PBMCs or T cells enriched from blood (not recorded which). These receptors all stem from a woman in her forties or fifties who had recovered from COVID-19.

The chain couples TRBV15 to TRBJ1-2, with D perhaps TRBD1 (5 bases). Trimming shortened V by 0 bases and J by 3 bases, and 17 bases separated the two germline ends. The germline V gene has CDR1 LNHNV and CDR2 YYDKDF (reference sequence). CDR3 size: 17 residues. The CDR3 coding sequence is TGTGCCACCAGCAGAGACACAGGTAGAAGAGAGGACTATGGCTACACCTTC. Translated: CATSRDTGRREDYGYTF.

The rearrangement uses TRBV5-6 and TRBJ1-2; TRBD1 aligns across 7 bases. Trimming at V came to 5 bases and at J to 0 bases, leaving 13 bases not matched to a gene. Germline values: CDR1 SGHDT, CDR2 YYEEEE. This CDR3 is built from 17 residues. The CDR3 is CASRQPGQSTSNYGYTF. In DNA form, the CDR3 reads TGTGCCAGCAGACAACCGGGACAGTCCACCTCTAACTATGGCTACACCTTC.

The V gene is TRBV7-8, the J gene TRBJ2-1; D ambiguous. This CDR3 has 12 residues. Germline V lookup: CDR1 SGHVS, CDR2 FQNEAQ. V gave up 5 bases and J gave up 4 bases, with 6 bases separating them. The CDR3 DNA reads TGTGCCAGCAGCCGGCGATACAATGAGCAGTTCTTC. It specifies CASSRRYNEQFF.

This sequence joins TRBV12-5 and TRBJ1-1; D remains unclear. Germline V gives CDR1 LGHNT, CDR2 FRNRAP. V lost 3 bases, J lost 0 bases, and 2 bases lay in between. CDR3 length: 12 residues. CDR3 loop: CASGFMNTEAFF. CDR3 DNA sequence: TGTGCTAGTGGTTTTATGAACACTGAAGCTTTCTTT. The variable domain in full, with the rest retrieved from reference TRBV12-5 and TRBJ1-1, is DARVTQTPRHKVTEMGQEVTMRCQPILGHNTVFWYRQTMMQGLELLAYFRNRAPLDDSGMPKDRFSAEMPDATLATLKIQPSEPRDSAVYFCASGFMNTEAFFGQGTRLTVV.

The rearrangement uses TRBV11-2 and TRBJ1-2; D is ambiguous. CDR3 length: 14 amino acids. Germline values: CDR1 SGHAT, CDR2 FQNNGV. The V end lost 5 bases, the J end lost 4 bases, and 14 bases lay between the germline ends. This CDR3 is CASSIPPRGYGYTF. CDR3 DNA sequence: TGTGCCAGCAGCATCCCCCCACGAGGCTATGGCTACACCTTC.

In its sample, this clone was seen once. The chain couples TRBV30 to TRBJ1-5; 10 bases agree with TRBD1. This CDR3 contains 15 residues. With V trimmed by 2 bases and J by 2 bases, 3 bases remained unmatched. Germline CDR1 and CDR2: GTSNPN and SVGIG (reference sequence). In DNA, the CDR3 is TGTGCCTGGAGTTCCGGGACAGGGGGCAATCAGCCCCAGCATTTT. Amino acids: CAWSSGTGGNQPQHF.

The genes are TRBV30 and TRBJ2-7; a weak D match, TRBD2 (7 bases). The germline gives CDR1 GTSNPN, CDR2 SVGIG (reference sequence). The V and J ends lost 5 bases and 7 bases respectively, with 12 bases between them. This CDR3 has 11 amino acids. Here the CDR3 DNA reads TGTGCCTGGCGGGGGGCGGGGGAGCAGTACTTC. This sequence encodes CAWRGAGEQYF. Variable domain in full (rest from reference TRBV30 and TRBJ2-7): SQTIHQWPATLVQPVGSPLSLECTVEGTSNPNLYWYRQAAGRGLQLLFYSVGIGQISSEVPQNLSASRPQDRQFILSSKKLLLSDSGFYLCAWRGAGEQYFGPGTRLTVT.

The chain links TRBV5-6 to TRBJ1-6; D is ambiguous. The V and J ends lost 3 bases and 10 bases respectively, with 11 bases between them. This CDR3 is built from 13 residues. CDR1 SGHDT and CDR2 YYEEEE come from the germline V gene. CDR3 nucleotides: TGTGCCAGCAGCTCAGGTTTCCGGTCACCCCTCCACTTT. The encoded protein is CASSSGFRSPLHF.

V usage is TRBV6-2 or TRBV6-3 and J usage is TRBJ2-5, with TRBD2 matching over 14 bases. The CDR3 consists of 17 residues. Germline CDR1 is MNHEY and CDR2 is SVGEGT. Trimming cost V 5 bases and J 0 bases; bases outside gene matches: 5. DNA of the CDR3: TGTGCCAGCAGTAGGGGACTAGCGGGAGCTTACCAAGAGACCCAGTACTTC. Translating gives CASSRGLAGAYQETQYF.

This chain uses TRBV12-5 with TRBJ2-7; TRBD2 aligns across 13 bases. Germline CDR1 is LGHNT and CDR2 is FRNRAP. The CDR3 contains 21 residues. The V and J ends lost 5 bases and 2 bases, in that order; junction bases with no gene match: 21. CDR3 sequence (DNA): TGTGCTAGTGGTCCTGCCAGGGTCGGGACAGGGGGGACTAGCGGGGCCTACGAGCAGTACTTC. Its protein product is CASGPARVGTGGTSGAYEQYF.

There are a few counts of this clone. The CDR3 loop reads CASSLLQGADNQPQHF. The CDR3 DNA follows: TGTGCCAGCAGCTTATTACAGGGGGCCGACAATCAGCCCCAGCATTTT. J is TRBJ1-5 and V is TRBV5-6, with 9 bases fitting TRBD1. The CDR3 runs to 16 residues. The junction had 6 bases not matched to a gene; V was cut back by 2 bases and J by 3 bases. Germline CDR1 and CDR2: SGHDT and YYEEEE. Full variable domain (outside the CDR3, taken from reference TRBV5-6 and TRBJ1-5): DAGVTQSPTHLIKTRGQQVTLRCSPKSGHDTVSWYQQALGQGPQFIFQYYEEEERQRGNFPDRFSGHQFPNYSSELNVNALLLGDSALYLCASSLLQGADNQPQHFGDGTRLSIL.

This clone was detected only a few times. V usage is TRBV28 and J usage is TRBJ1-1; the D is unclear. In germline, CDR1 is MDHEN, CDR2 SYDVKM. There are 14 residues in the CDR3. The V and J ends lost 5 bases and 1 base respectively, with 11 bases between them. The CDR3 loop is CASSDRVQNTEAFF. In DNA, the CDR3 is TGTGCCAGCAGTGACCGGGTCCAGAACACTGAAGCTTTCTTT.